The 30 T cell receptor beta chains presented below share a single source sample, sequenced in a study of shared clonotypes between healthy human individuals. Profiling relied on immunoSEQ multiplex PCR, and the TCRdb table lists in-frame clones only, not all of them. Among hundreds of thousands of clones, around 97% were seen once, and the ten largest hold roughly 0.05%. The specimen was naive CD4+ T cells sorted from blood. Subset: CD45RA+ positively selected. The source is a woman under 40 in good health.

This chain links TRBV28 with TRBJ2-7; 7 nucleotides agree with TRBD1. CDR1 is MDHEN, CDR2 SYDVKM, per germline. The CDR3 is made up of 15 amino acids. Losses at the gene ends were 1 base for V and 5 bases for J; bases not matched to a gene: 8. CDR3: CASSLFPDRVNEQYF. Here the CDR3 DNA reads TGTGCCAGCAGTTTATTCCCCGACAGGGTCAACGAGCAGTACTTC.

The V call is TRBV5-1, the J call TRBJ2-4, with a weak D call TRBD2 (6 bases). The CDR3 consists of 14 residues. Germline V gene data show CDR1 as SGHRS and CDR2 as YFSETQ. V gave up 4 bases and J gave up 7 bases, with 15 bases separating them. The chain's CDR3 is CASSLGQGGNIQYF. CDR3 bases: TGCGCCAGCAGCCTCGGGCAGGGAGGCAACATTCAGTACTTC.

This chain joins TRBV27 and TRBJ2-7; possibly TRBD2 for D (6 bases). The CDR3 is made up of 15 amino acids. In germline, CDR1 is MNHEY, CDR2 SMNVEV (reference sequence). Trimming stripped 6 bases from V and 7 bases from J, with 22 bases between. The CDR3 DNA reads as TGTGCCAGCAGCCGTATCTACCGGGAGAGGTGGGAGCAGTACTTC. Translating it yields CASSRIYRERWEQYF.

J is TRBJ2-2 and V is TRBV7-2, with 11 bases lining up with TRBD2. V shed 2 bases and J 4 bases; nucleotides not matched to a gene: 6. This CDR3 is 17 amino acids long. Germline CDR1 SGHTA, CDR2 FQGNSA. The CDR3 sequence: CASSLRGLAGGTGELFF. In DNA form, the CDR3 reads TGTGCCAGCAGCTTACGCGGCCTAGCGGGGGGCACCGGGGAGCTGTTTTTT.

The chain joins TRBV10-3 to TRBJ1-2; D may be TRBD1 (6 bases). In germline, CDR1 is ENHRY, CDR2 SYGVKD. The CDR3 covers 13 residues. The V end was cut by 9 bases, the J end by 6 bases, with 17 bases between. CDR3 nucleotide sequence: TGTGCCATAGGCAGGGAGGGACATCATGGCTACACCTTC. Its protein product is CAIGREGHHGYTF.

This rearrangement joins TRBV28 to TRBJ2-3; D gene uncertain. Germline values: CDR1 MDHEN, CDR2 SYDVKM. V gave up 8 bases and J gave up 3 bases, with 9 bases separating them. The CDR3 has 12 amino acids. The CDR3 protein is CASLGLTDTQYF. DNA for the CDR3: TGTGCCAGCTTAGGGTTGACAGATACGCAGTATTTT.

The rearrangement uses TRBV4-2 and TRBJ2-3, with 11 bases fitting TRBD2. CDR1 is LGHNA and CDR2 is YNFKEQ in the germline V gene. This CDR3 region has 16 residues. V lost 4 bases and J lost 2; bases outside the gene matches: 5. This chain's CDR3 is CASSRGTSGYTDTQYF. The CDR3 region has the DNA TGTGCCAGCAGCCGCGGGACTAGCGGCTACACAGATACGCAGTATTTT.

This clone was picked up a small number of times. The rearrangement joins TRBV7-8 to TRBJ1-1; 7 positions match TRBD1. V shed 7 bases and J 2 bases; nucleotides not matched to a gene: 10. CDR3 length: 15 residues. Germline-derived CDR1 and CDR2 are SGHVS and FQNEAQ. The CDR3 nucleotides are TGTGCCAGCACCGACCTTAGGACAGGTAACACTGAAGCTTTCTTT. It specifies CASTDLRTGNTEAFF.

The V gene is TRBV6-4, the J gene TRBJ2-3; TRBD1 aligns across 7 bases. The V gene end was trimmed by 6 bases and the J gene end by 0 bases; junction bases not matched to a gene: 12. The CDR3 is made up of 17 amino acids. From germline, CDR1 is MRHNA and CDR2 SNTAGT. The chain's CDR3 is CASSIGTVNSSTDTQYF. The CDR3 nucleotides read TGTGCCAGCAGCATCGGGACAGTAAATTCTAGCACAGATACGCAGTATTTT.

The chain uses TRBV7-8 and TRBJ1-1; 7 nucleotides match TRBD1. The CDR3 consists of 15 residues. The V segment lost 3 bases and the J segment 4 bases; nucleotides outside the gene matches: 8. Germline V gives CDR1 SGHVS, CDR2 FQNEAQ. This chain's CDR3 is CASSFSGGKSTEAFF. The CDR3 nucleotides are TGTGCCAGCAGCTTCTCAGGGGGGAAGAGCACTGAAGCTTTCTTT.

J is TRBJ2-2 and V is TRBV30; 9 bases map to TRBD2. The CDR3 spans 17 residues. Trimming at V came to 4 bases and at J to 6 bases, leaving 15 bases not matched to a gene. Germline CDR1 is GTSNPN and CDR2 is SVGIG (reference sequence). For the CDR3, the DNA is TGTGCCTGGAAATGGCCTAGCGGGACGTTGGGTGCCGGGGAGCTGTTTTTT. Its protein product is CAWKWPSGTLGAGELFF.

This chain joins TRBV28 and TRBJ2-2; TRBD1 agrees at 9 bases. V dropped 6 bases and J dropped 1; count of bases not matched to a gene: 12. CDR1 and CDR2 (germline): MDHEN, SYDVKM. This CDR3 has 18 amino acids. CDR3 residues: CASRPQPPGQGNTGELFF. CDR3 bases: TGTGCCAGCAGGCCTCAGCCCCCGGGACAGGGGAACACCGGGGAGCTGTTTTTT.

The gene calls are TRBV28 and TRBJ2-7, with 8 bases identical to TRBD1. V was pared by 8 bases and J by 2 bases, with 5 bases of the junction left unmatched. Germline V gives CDR1 MDHEN, CDR2 SYDVKM. CDR3 size: 13 residues. This CDR3 reads CASEDRATYEQYF. Here the CDR3 DNA reads TGTGCCAGCGAGGACAGGGCTACCTACGAGCAGTACTTC. The entire variable domain, with the rest obtained from reference TRBV28 and TRBJ2-7, is as follows: DVKVTQSSRYLVKRTGEKVFLECVQDMDHENMFWYRQDPGLGLRLIYFSYDVKMKEKGDIPEGYSVSREKKERFSLILESASTNQTSMYLCASEDRATYEQYFGPGTRLTVT.

This sequence joins TRBV30 and TRBJ2-1; 10 nucleotides agree with TRBD2. Trimming at V came to 0 bases and at J to 0 bases, leaving 5 bases not matched to a gene. Germline V gene lookup returns CDR1 GTSNPN and CDR2 SVGIG (reference sequence). CDR3 length equals 17 residues. Written as DNA, the CDR3 is TGTGCCTGGAGTGTAGCCCGGACTAGCGGCTCCTACAATGAGCAGTTCTTC. Residues: CAWSVARTSGSYNEQFF.

Notes on this clone: One junction end does not reproduce the germline sequence, and a read error may be involved. The chain combines TRBV19 with TRBJ2-2; D might be TRBD2 (5 bases). Germline V gene data show CDR1 as LNHDA and CDR2 as SQIVND (reference sequence). The CDR3 runs 14 residues. The chain's CDR3 is CASNIGLATGELFF. The CDR3 DNA reads TGTGCCAGTAATATAGGTCTAGCCACCGGGGAGCTGTTTTTT.

The rearrangement joins TRBV2 to TRBJ2-2, with TRBD1 identical over 10 bases. This CDR3 contains 15 residues. J lost 5 bases, V lost 3 bases, and 3 bases had no gene match. Germline V CDR1 and CDR2: SNHLY, FYNNEI. The CDR3 spells CASSEDRGGTGELFF. The CDR3, as DNA: TGTGCCAGCAGTGAGGACAGGGGGGGAACCGGGGAGCTGTTTTTT.

V gene TRBV7-2 combines with J gene TRBJ2-3; a possible D gene is TRBD1 (6 bases). In germline, CDR1 is SGHTA, CDR2 FQGNSA. V lost 2 bases and J lost 6, with 9 bases in between. The CDR3 sequence is 13 residues long. The chain's CDR3 is CASSLQGQDTQYF. In DNA, the CDR3 is TGTGCCAGCAGCTTACAGGGGCAGGATACGCAGTATTTT.

This chain connects TRBV18 to TRBJ2-3, with TRBD2 matching 13 bases. V shed 4 bases, J shed 4 bases, and the junction held 5 bases outside the gene matches. Germline V CDR1 and CDR2: KGHSH, LQKENI. This CDR3 spans 16 amino acids. CDR3 in amino acids: CASSLSGLAGADTQYF. The DNA of the CDR3 is TGTGCCAGCTCACTCTCAGGACTAGCGGGAGCAGATACGCAGTATTTT.

The CDR3 DNA follows: TGTGCCAGTAGTAAACGACAGGAGGTGCCTCAAGAGACCCAGTACTTC. Residues: CASSKRQEVPQETQYF. The genes are TRBV19 and TRBJ2-5, with TRBD1 as a possible D gene (6 bases). The V end lost 4 bases, the J end lost 2 bases, and 17 bases lay between the germline ends. The CDR3 runs to 16 residues. Germline V gene data show CDR1 as LNHDA and CDR2 as SQIVND (reference sequence).

The chain employs TRBV18 and TRBJ1-4; D might be TRBD1 (6 bases). The CDR3 has 20 residues. Germline CDR1 is KGHSH and CDR2 is LQKENI. V lost 2 bases and J lost 5, with 27 bases in between. The CDR3 region has the DNA TGTGCCAGCTCACCATACGGGGGCCAGTACTCGCCTTCTTCAAATGAAAAACTGTTTTTT. Amino acid sequence: CASSPYGGQYSPSSNEKLFF.

V usage is TRBV5-4 and J usage is TRBJ2-6; D tentatively fits TRBD1 or TRBD2 (5 bases each). Germline CDR1 and CDR2: SGHNT and YYREEE (reference sequence). This CDR3 has 17 amino acids. V lost 4 bases and J 0 bases, leaving 14 bases between the germline ends. This CDR3 reads CASSLGTASSGANVLTF. In DNA form, the CDR3 reads TGTGCCAGCAGCCTAGGGACGGCAAGCTCTGGGGCCAACGTCCTGACTTTC.

This rearrangement joins TRBV10-1 to TRBJ2-2, with D perhaps matching TRBD1 or TRBD2 (5 bases each). Germline lookup yields CDR1 WNHNN and CDR2 SYGVQD (reference sequence). V gave up 5 bases and J gave up 6 bases, with 13 bases separating them. The CDR3 has 14 amino acids. The CDR3 nucleotides read TGCGCCAGCAGTACCGGGACCGATCCCGGGGAGCTGTTTTTT. Its translation: CASSTGTDPGELFF.

The chain is built from TRBV19 and TRBJ1-5, with D perhaps matching TRBD1 (5 bases). Trimming stripped 6 bases from V and 6 bases from J, with 15 bases between. CDR1 is LNHDA, CDR2 SQIVND, per germline (reference sequence). The CDR3 totals 14 residues. The CDR3 loop reads CASRDPGEGQPQHF. CDR3 sequence (DNA): TGTGCCAGTAGGGATCCGGGGGAAGGTCAGCCCCAGCATTTT.

The CDR3 sequence: CASSLGDSANQPQHF. CDR3 coding DNA: TGCGCCAGCAGCTTGGGGGACAGCGCTAATCAGCCCCAGCATTTT. V and J are TRBV5-1 and TRBJ1-5; 7 bases match TRBD1. Germline values: CDR1 SGHRS, CDR2 YFSETQ. Trimming cost V 0 bases and J 4 bases; bases outside gene matches: 4. CDR3 size: 15 residues.

This chain links TRBV14 with TRBJ2-1; D is uncertain. Trimming shortened V by 4 bases and J by 7 bases, and 14 bases separated the two germline ends. The length of the CDR3 is 14 residues. Germline lookup yields CDR1 SGHDN and CDR2 FVKESK. The CDR3 nucleotides are TGTGCCAGCAGCCCGGCCCCCAAGGCGAATGAGCAGTTCTTC. Translated: CASSPAPKANEQFF.

This clone was seen once. The genes are TRBV27 and TRBJ1-2; maybe TRBD1 (5 bases). CDR1 and CDR2 from the germline V gene are MNHEY and SMNVEV (reference sequence). V was clipped by 4 bases and J by 1 base, with 16 bases between them. The CDR3 has 16 amino acids. Here the CDR3 reads CASSSLQGWYNYGYTF. The CDR3 DNA reads TGTGCCAGCAGTTCCCTCCAGGGTTGGTATAACTATGGCTACACCTTC.

The rearrangement links TRBV18 to TRBJ2-5; D tentatively reads TRBD1 or TRBD2 (5 bases each). V was clipped by 0 bases and J by 10 bases, with 15 bases between them. This CDR3 has 14 amino acids. Germline CDR1 and CDR2: KGHSH and LQKENI. This CDR3 reads CASSPPMGERGQYF. Written as DNA, the CDR3 is TGTGCCAGCTCACCACCGATGGGGGAGAGGGGCCAGTACTTC.

The rearrangement uses TRBV14 and TRBJ2-1; D remains ambiguous. Trimming stripped 1 base from V and 6 bases from J, with 10 bases between. Germline CDR1 is SGHDN and CDR2 is FVKESK. CDR3 length: 14 amino acids. The CDR3 loop reads CASSQVDEANEQFF. Written as DNA, the CDR3 is TGTGCCAGCAGCCAAGTCGACGAAGCCAATGAGCAGTTCTTC.

The V gene is TRBV2, the J gene TRBJ1-5; maybe TRBD1 (5 bases). CDR3 length: 15 amino acids. V gave up 1 base and J gave up 2 bases, with 9 bases separating them. Germline V lookup: CDR1 SNHLY, CDR2 FYNNEI. The DNA for the CDR3 is TGTGCCAGCAGTGAAGATCGGGGGGGCAATCAGCCCCAGCATTTT. It codes for CASSEDRGGNQPQHF.

J is TRBJ2-3 and V is TRBV18, with D possibly TRBD2 on 6 matching bases. The CDR3 has 15 amino acids. The germline V gene encodes CDR1 KGHSH and CDR2 LQKENI. V shed 1 base and J shed 2 bases, with 10 bases lying between them. The CDR3 protein is CASSPRGTHTDTQYF. In DNA form, the CDR3 reads TGTGCCAGCTCACCACGCGGGACTCACACAGATACGCAGTATTTT.